This T cell receptor (beta chain) appears in the sequencing data of a study of cytomegalovirus exposure and HLA in healthy donors. Study findings and constraints: In a later analysis, V- and J-gene trimming of beta chains associated with a DCLRE1C missense variant, replicated independently. In a later analysis, donors in an Asian-associated ancestry cluster reportedly had fewer N-insertions in productive TCRs than the cohort mean.

V gave up 3 bases and J gave up 7 bases, with 13 bases separating them. The CDR3 runs to 13 residues. Germline CDR1 is MDHEN and CDR2 is SYDVKM. Points on this clone: Its antigen remains unknown.

The study ran its PCR with 60 Vbeta and 13 Jbeta primers. The protocol was immunoSEQ multiplex PCR, while the TCRdb copy is restricted to in-frame clones and leaves out a portion. The sample records about 130,000 clones, around three quarters being singletons. The chain recombines TRBV28 with TRBJ2-7; tentative D call: TRBD2 (6 bases). The specimen was PBMCs. This TCR was recovered from a man in his thirties or forties in good health. The CDR3 spells CASSLARAGEQYF. In nucleotides, the CDR3 is TGTGCCAGCAGTTTGGCGAGGGCGGGAGAGCAGTACTTC.